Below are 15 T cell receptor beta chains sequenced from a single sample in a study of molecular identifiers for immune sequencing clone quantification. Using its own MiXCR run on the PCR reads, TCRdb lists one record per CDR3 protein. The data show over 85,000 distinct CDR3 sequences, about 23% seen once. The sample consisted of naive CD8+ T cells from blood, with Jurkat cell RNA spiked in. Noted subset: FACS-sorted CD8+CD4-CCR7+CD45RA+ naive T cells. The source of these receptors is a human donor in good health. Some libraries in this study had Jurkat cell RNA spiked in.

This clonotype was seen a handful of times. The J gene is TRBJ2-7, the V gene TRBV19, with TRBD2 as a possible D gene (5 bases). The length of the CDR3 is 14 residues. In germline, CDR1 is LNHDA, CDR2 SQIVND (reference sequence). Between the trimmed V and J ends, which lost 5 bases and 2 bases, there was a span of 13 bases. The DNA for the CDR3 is TGTGCCAGTAGTCCGACGACGGGAACCTACGAGCAGTACTTC. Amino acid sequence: CASSPTTGTYEQYF. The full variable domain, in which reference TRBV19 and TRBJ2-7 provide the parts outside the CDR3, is DGGITQSPKYLFRKEGQNVTLSCEQNLNHDAMYWYRQDPGQGLRLIYYSQIVNDFQKGDIAEGYSVSREKKESFPLTVTSAQKNPTAFYLCASSPTTGTYEQYFGPGTRLTVT.

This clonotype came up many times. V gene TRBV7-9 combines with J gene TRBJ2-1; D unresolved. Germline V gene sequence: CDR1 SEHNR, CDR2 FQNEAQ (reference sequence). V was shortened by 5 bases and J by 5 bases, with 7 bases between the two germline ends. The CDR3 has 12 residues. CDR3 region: CASSLGNNEQFF. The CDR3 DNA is TGTGCCAGCAGCCTGGGGAACAATGAGCAGTTCTTC.

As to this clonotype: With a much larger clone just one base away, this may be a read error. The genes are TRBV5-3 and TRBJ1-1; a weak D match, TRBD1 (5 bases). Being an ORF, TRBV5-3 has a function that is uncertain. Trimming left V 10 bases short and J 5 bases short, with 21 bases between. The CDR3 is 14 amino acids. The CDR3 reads CAGSPRWGSTEAFF. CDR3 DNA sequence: TGTGCCGGCAGCCCTCGGTGGGGGTCTACTGAAGCTTTCTTT.

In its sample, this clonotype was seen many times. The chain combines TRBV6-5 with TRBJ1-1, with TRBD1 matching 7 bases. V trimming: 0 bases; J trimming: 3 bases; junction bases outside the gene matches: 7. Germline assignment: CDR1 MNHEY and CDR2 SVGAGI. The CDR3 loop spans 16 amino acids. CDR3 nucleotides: TGTGCCAGCAGTTACTCGAGACAGGGATGGGACACTGAAGCTTTCTTT. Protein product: CASSYSRQGWDTEAFF.

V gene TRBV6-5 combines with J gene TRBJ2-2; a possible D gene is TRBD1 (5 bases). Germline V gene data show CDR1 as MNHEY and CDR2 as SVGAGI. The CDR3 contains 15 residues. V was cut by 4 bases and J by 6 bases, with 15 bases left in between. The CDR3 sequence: CASSLPAGMAGELFF. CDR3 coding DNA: TGTGCCAGCAGTTTGCCGGCAGGGATGGCCGGGGAGCTGTTTTTT.

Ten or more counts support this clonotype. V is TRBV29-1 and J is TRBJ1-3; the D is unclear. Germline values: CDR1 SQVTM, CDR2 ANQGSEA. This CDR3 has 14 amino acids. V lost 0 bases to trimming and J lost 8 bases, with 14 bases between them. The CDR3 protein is CSVEDSGPVDTIYF. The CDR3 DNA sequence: TGCAGCGTTGAAGATTCTGGCCCGGTGGACACCATATATTTT.

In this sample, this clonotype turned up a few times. CDR3 DNA: TGCGCCAGCAGCCAAGATTGGCAAGGGCGGGGGGGTACGCAGTATTTT. Translation gives CASSQDWQGRGGTQYF. The genes are TRBV4-3 and TRBJ2-3; 9 bases are shared with TRBD2. Germline values: CDR1 LGHNA, CDR2 YSLEER. The CDR3 length is 16 residues. V lost 0 bases, J lost 8 bases, and 9 bases stayed unmatched.

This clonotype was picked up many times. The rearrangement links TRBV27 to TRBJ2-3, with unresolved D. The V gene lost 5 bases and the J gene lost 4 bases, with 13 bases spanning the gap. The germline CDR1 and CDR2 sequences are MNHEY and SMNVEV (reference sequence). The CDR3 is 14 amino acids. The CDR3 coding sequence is TGTGCCAGCAGTCCCATTCTCCAGTCAGATACGCAGTATTTT. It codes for CASSPILQSDTQYF.

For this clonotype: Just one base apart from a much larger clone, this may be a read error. The CDR3 reads CSIAWDWNTEAFF. The CDR3 coding sequence is TGCAGCATTGCGTGGGACTGGAACACTGAAGCTTTCTTT. The chain joins TRBV29-1 to TRBJ1-1, with a tentative D call TRBD1 (5 bases). Germline assignment: CDR1 SQVTM and CDR2 ANQGSEA. Trimming cost V 8 bases and J 1 base, with 14 bases left between them. The CDR3 has 13 residues.

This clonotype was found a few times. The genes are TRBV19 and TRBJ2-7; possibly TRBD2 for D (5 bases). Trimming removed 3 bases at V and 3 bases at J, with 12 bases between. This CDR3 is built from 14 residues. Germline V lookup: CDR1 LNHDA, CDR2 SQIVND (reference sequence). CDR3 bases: TGTGCCAGTAGTATGCCTAGCCCTTTCTACGAGCAGTACTTC. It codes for CASSMPSPFYEQYF.

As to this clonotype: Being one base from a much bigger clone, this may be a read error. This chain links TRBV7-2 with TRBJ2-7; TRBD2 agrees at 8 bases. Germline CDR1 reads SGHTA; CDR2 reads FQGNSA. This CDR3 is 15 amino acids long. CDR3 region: CASSSWEAGEYGQYF. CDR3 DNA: TGTGCCAGCAGCTCCTGGGAAGCGGGGGAGTACGGGCAGTACTTC.

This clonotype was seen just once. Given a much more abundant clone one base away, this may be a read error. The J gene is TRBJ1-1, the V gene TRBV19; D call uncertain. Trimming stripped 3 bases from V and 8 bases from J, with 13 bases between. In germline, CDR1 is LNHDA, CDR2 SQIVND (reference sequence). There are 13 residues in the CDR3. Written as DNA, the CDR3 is TGTGCCAGTAGTATGTATGAGGATGGGGAAGCTTTCTTT. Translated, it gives CASSMYEDGEAFF. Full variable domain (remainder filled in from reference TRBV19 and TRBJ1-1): DGGITQSPKYLFRKEGQNVTLSCEQNLNHDAMYWYRQDPGQGLRLIYYSQIVNDFQKGDIAEGYSVSREKKESFPLTVTSAQKNPTAFYLCASSMYEDGEAFFGQGTRLTVV.

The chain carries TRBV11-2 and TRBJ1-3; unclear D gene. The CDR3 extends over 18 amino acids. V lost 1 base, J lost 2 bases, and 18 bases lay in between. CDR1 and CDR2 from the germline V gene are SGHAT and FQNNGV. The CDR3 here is CASSLVYSLEDPGNTIYF. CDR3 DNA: TGTGCCAGCAGCTTAGTTTACAGCTTAGAAGATCCTGGAAACACCATATATTTT.

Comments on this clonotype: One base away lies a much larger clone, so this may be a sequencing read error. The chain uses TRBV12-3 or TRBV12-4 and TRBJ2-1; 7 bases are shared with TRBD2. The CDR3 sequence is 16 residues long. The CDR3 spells CARSFLRVGGGNEQFF. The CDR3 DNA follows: TGTGCCCGCAGTTTTCTAAGGGTTGGGGGGGGGAATGAGCAGTTCTTC.

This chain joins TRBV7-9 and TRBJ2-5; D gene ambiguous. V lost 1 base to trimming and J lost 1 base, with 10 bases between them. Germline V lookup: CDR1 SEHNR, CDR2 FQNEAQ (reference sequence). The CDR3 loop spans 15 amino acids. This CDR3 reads CASSLDYSLQETQYF. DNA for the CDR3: TGTGCCAGCAGCTTAGATTACAGCCTCCAAGAGACCCAGTACTTC.